The T cell receptor (beta chain) under discussion was sequenced for a study of blood T cell repertoires in COVID-19. Turning to the study itself: Researchers got acute and convalescent COVID-19 samples from the United States, Italy and Spain.

Germline CDR1 LNHDA, CDR2 SQIVND (reference sequence). This CDR3 region has 15 residues. The V gene end was trimmed by 7 bases and the J gene end by 0 bases; junction bases not matched to a gene: 6. Participants were aged about 18 to 100 years from 24 US areas. With regard to this clone: The same CDR3 can be traced to other DNA sequences in this sample.

Per the authors' pipeline: For nucleated cells, counts were estimated from reference gene primer amplification. The table came from immunoSEQ multiplex PCR; TCRdb's copy has only in-frame clones and leaves some out. V and J calls and clone size are those listed in that table; D and trimming were worked out from the DNA. This table holds 350,000 or so clones, about 90% found once. The sample taken for sequencing was PBMCs or T cells enriched from blood (not recorded which). The receptor was derived from a woman aged 25 to 39 who had recovered from COVID-19. The rearrangement uses TRBV19 and TRBJ2-1; 7 bases align to TRBD1. For the CDR3, the DNA is TGTGCCAGTAACCCGGACAGGAGCTCCTACAATGAGCAGTTCTTC. The encoded protein is CASNPDRSSYNEQFF.